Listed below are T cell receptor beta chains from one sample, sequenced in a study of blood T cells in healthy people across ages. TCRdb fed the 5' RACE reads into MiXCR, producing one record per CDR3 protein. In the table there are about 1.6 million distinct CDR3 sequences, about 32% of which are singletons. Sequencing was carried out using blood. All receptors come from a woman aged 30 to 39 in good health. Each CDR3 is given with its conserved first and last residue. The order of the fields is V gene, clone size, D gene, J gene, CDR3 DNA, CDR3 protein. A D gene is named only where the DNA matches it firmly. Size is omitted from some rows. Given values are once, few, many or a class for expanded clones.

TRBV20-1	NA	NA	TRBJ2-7	TGCAGTGCTAGACCAGGGACCACACGGGAGCAGTACTTC	CSARPGTTREQYF
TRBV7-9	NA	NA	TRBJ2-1	TGTGCCAGCAGCCCAGACGGTCTAGGGAATGAGCAGTTCTTC	CASSPDGLGNEQFF
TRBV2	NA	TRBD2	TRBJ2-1	TGTGCCAACCGGGGGGACTCAAGCTCCTACAATGAGCAGTTCTTC	CANRGDSSSYNEQFF
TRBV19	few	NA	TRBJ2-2	TGTGCCAGTAGTATAACACTAGCAGAAGAATCCTTCGGGGAGCTGTTTTTT	CASSITLAEESFGELFF
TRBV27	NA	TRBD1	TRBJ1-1	TGTGCCAGCAGAACAGGGGGAATCAACACTGAAGCTTTCTTT	CASRTGGINTEAFF
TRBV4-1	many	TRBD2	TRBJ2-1	TGCGCCAGCAGCCAAGACGGGGGGGCCTTCGTTGAGCAGTTCTTC	CASSQDGGAFVEQFF
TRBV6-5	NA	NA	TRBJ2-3	TGTGCCAGCAGTAGAAGGAACACAGATACGCAGTATTTT	CASSRRNTDTQYF
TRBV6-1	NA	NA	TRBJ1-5	TGTGCCAGCAGTCCCCAGACCCTTCCTGGGAATCAGCCCCAGCATTTT	CASSPQTLPGNQPQHF
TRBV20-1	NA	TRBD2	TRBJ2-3	TGCAGTGCTAGTGGTCGAGCGGGAGATGGAACAGATACGCAGTATTTT	CSASGRAGDGTDTQYF
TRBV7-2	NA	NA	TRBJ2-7	TGTGCCAGCAGCTTAGGGAATGAATACGAGCAGTACTTC	CASSLGNEYEQYF
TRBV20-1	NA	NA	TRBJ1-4	TGCAGTGCATCTCGACAGGCCCCTTGGGAAAAACTGTTTTTT	CSASRQAPWEKLFF
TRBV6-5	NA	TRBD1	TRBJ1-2	TGTGCCAGCAGTTACTCCCGGACAGGGGGCGACTATGGCTACACCTTC	CASSYSRTGGDYGYTF
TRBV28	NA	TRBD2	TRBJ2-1	TGTGCCAGCAGTCGTGGGGCGACTAGCGGGAGGAATGAGCAGTTCTTC	CASSRGATSGRNEQFF
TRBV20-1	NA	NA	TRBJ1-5	TGCAGTGCTAGAGGAGGGGCCGAGGGGCAGCCCCAGCATTTT	CSARGGAEGQPQHF
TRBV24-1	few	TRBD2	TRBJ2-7	TGTGCCACCAGTGATTCTAGCGGGGGGAGCTCCTACGAGCAGTACTTC	CATSDSSGGSSYEQYF
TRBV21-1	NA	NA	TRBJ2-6	TGTGCCAGCAGCAAACTACGGTCACGTAGACGGAACTCTGGGGCCAACGTCCTGACTTTC	CASSKLRSRRRNSGANVLTF
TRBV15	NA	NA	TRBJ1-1	TGTGCCACCAGCACGGAGCTGGGCACTGAAGCTTTCTTT	CATSTELGTEAFF
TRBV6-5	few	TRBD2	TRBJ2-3	TGTGCCAGCAGGTCGGGGGGGCCGTCAGATACGCAGTATTTT	CASRSGGPSDTQYF
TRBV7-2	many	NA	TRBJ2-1	TGCGCCAGCAGCTTGGAAGGACAGCTCTACAATGAGCAGTTCTTC	CASSLEGQLYNEQFF
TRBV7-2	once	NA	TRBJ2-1	TGTGCCAGCAGCTTAGCGTGGGGGAGGGGGTTCAATAATGAGCAGTTCTTC	CASSLAWGRGFNNEQFF
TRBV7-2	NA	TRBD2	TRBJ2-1	TGTGCCAGCAGCCAGCTAGCGGGTCTAGATGAGCAGTTCTTC	CASSQLAGLDEQFF
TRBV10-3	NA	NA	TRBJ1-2	TGTGCCATCAGTGAGTCCCCAGCTAATGGCTACACCTTC	CAISESPANGYTF
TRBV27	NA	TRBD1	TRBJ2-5	TGTGCCAGCAGTTTGGGACAGGGGGCTTGGCAGGAGACCCAGTACTTC	CASSLGQGAWQETQYF
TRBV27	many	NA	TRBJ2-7	TGTGCCAGCAGTTATGCCGGGGCTTACGAGCAGTACTTC	CASSYAGAYEQYF
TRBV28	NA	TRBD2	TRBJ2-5	TGTGCCAGCAGTCCGGGGGGACTAGCGGGTTCGGGGACCCAGTACTTC	CASSPGGLAGSGTQYF
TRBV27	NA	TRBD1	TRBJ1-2	TGTGCCAGTCAAGGACAGGGGGTATATGGCTACACCTTC	CASQGQGVYGYTF
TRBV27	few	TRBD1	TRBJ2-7	TGTGCCAGCAGTTTATTGGCCCAGACAGGGATCAACGAGCAGTACTTC	CASSLLAQTGINEQYF
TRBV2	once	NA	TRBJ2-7	TGTGCCGGCACCTTACAGTACTCCTACGAGCAGTACTTC	CAGTLQYSYEQYF
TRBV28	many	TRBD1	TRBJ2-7	TGTGCCAGCAGGGATAACAGGGGGCGCTTTATCGGCGAGCAGTACTTC	CASRDNRGRFIGEQYF
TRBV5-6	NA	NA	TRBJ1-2	TGTGCCAGCAGACCCGGTTTGGGGGACTATGGCTACACCTTC	CASRPGLGDYGYTF
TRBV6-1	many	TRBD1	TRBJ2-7	TGTGCCAGCAGGGGGACAGGCGTCTACGAGCAGTACTTC	CASRGTGVYEQYF
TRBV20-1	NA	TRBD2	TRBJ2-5	TGCAGTGCAAGTCCCCCTGAGGTGGTAGCGGGACAAGAGACCCAGTACTTC	CSASPPEVVAGQETQYF
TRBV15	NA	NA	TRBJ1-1	TGTGCCACCAGCAGAGTTGAAGCAGGGAACACTGAAGCTTTCTTT	CATSRVEAGNTEAFF
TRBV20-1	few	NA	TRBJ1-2	TGCAGTGCTAGAGATCCGGGGGCGATTCGTGGACGTGGCTACACCTTC	CSARDPGAIRGRGYTF
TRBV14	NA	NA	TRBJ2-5	TGTGCCAGCAGCCAAGAGCGGGCACAAGAGACCCAGTACTTC	CASSQERAQETQYF
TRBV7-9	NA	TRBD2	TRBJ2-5	TGTGCCAGCGGGAAGCGGGGGGGCCGAGAGACCCAGTACTTC	CASGKRGGRETQYF
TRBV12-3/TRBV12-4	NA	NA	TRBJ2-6	TGTGCCAGCAGCGACGACTCTGGGGCCAACGTCCTGACTTTC	CASSDDSGANVLTF
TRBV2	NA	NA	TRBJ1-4	TGTGCCAGCAGTGAACAGCCCGGTGAAAAACTGTTTTTT	CASSEQPGEKLFF
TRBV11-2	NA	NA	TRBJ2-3	TGTGCCAGCAGCTTAGGGTTGATCGAAACAGATACGCAGTATTTT	CASSLGLIETDTQYF
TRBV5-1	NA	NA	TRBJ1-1	TGCGCCAGCCTTCCGGCTGAGGCCCTGAACACTGAAGCTTTCTTT	CASLPAEALNTEAFF
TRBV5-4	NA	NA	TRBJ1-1	TGTGCCAGCAGCCCTACTGGGGGATGGACTGAAGCTTTCTTT	CASSPTGGWTEAFF
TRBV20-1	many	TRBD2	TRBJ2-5	TGCAGTGCTACACTAGCGGGTCGGAACCAAGAGACCCAGTACTTC	CSATLAGRNQETQYF
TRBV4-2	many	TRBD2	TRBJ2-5	TGTGCCAGCAGCCCAGCCGCGGGGGAGCAAGAGACCCAGTACTTC	CASSPAAGEQETQYF
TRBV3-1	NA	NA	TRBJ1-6	TGTGCCAGTAGCCAAGAAGTCAGTAATTCACCCCTCCACTTT	CASSQEVSNSPLHF
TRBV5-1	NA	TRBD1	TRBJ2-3	TGCGCCAGCAGCGTTGGAAGACCGGGACAGGACCCCGATACGCAGTATTTT	CASSVGRPGQDPDTQYF
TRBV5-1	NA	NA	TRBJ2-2	TGCGCCAGCCTAACGAGCACCGGGGAGCTGTTTTTT	CASLTSTGELFF
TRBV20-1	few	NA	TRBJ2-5	TGCAGTGCTAGAGGAAAGACAGGCCAAGAGACCCAGTACTTC	CSARGKTGQETQYF
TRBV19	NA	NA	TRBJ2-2	TGTGCCAGTGGTCCGACAGACCGAACAAACACCGGGGAGCTGTTTTTT	CASGPTDRTNTGELFF
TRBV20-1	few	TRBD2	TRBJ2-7	TGCAGTGCAAGACTAGCGGGGGGGCGCGAGCAGTACTTC	CSARLAGGREQYF
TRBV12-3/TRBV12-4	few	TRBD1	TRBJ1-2	TGTGCCAGCAGTATCTTATTACAGGGGAACTATGGCTACACCTTC	CASSILLQGNYGYTF
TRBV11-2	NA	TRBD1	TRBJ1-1	TGTGCCAGCAGCGTGGGGCGGGACAGGGGCGTGATCATGAACACTGAAGCTTTCTTT	CASSVGRDRGVIMNTEAFF
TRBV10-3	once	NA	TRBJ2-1	TGTGCCATCAGTGAGTCACCTTCTTCCTACAATGAGCAGTTCTTC	CAISESPSSYNEQFF
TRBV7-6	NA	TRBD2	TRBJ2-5	TGTGCCAGCAGCTTAGACTTGAGACAAGCGGGGGGGCCGAGGGAGACCCAGTACTTC	CASSLDLRQAGGPRETQYF
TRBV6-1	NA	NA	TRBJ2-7	TGTGCCCTAAAACCGGGACGACGAACCTACGAGCAGTACTTC	CALKPGRRTYEQYF
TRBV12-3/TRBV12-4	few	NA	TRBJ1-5	TGTGCCAGCGCCTTTGATATGAGCAATCAGCCCCAGCATTTT	CASAFDMSNQPQHF
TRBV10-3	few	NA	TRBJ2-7	TGTGCCATCAGTGGAGACCAGGGGATCCACGAGCAGTACTTC	CAISGDQGIHEQYF
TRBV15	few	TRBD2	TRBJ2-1	TGTGCCACCAGCACAGGACTAGCGGTGGATAATGAGCAGTTCTTC	CATSTGLAVDNEQFF